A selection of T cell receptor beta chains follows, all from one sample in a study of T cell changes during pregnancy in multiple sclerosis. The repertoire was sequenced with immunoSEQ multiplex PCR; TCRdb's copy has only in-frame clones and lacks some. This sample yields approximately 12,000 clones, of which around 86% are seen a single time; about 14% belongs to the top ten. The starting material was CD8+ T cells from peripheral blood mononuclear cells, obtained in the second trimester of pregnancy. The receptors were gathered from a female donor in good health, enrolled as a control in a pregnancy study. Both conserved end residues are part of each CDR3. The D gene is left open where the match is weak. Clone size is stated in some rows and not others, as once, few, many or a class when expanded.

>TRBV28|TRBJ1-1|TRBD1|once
CASSQDREATEAFF
TGTGCCAGCAGCCAAGACAGGGAGGCCACTGAAGCTTTCTTT
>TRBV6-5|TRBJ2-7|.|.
CASSYGGGTYEQYF
TGTGCCAGCAGTTACGGTGGCGGAACCTACGAGCAGTACTTC
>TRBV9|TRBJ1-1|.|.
CASSVSSIMNTEAFF
TGTGCCAGCAGCGTTAGCAGCATCATGAACACTGAAGCTTTCTTT
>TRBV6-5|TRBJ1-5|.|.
CASSYLNSNQPQHF
TGTGCCAGCAGTTACCTAAATAGCAATCAGCCCCAGCATTTT
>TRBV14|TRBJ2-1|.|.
CASSPEVRDNEQFF
TGTGCCAGCAGCCCGGAGGTCCGGGACAATGAGCAGTTCTTC
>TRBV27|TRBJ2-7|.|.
CASGLGPSEQYF
TGTGCCAGCGGGCTGGGTCCGTCCGAGCAGTACTTC
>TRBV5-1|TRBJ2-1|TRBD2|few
CASSLSLSLAGGYNEQFF
TGCGCCAGCAGCTTGAGCTTGAGCCTAGCGGGAGGGTACAATGAGCAGTTCTTC
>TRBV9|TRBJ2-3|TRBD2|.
CASSDRTSGGAGTDTQYF
TGTGCCAGCAGCGACCGGACTAGCGGGGGGGCTGGGACAGATACGCAGTATTTT
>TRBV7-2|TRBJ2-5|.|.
CASSLARRLQETQYF
TGTGCCAGCAGCTTAGCGAGGCGGCTCCAAGAGACCCAGTACTTC
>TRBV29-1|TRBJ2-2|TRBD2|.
CSGSSGGADHGELFF
TGCAGCGGATCTAGCGGGGGGGCCGATCACGGGGAGCTGTTTTTT
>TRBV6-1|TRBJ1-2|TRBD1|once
CASSFRDRGNYGYTF
TGTGCCAGCAGTTTCCGGGACAGGGGTAACTATGGCTACACCTTC
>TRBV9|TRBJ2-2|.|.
CASSLESKRNTGELFF
TGTGCCAGCAGCCTAGAATCTAAGAGGAACACCGGGGAGCTGTTTTTT
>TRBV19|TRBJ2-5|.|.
CASSPGTPRETQYF
TGTGCCAGTAGCCCCGGGACACCCCGAGAGACCCAGTACTTC
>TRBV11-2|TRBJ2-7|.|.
CASSTDSPSYEQYF
TGTGCCAGCAGCACGGACTCGCCGTCCTACGAGCAGTACTTC
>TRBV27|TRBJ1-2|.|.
CASSLAGNYGYTF
TGTGCCAGCAGTTTAGCGGGGAACTATGGCTACACCTTC
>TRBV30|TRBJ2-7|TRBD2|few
CAWRGGSSYEQYF
TGTGCCTGGAGGGGGGGGAGCTCCTACGAGCAGTACTTC
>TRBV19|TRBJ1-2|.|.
CASHQRGGHDGYTF
TGTGCCAGCCACCAGAGGGGGGGGCATGATGGCTACACCTTC
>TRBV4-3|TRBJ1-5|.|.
CASSQEDRRNQPQHF
TGCGCCAGCAGCCAAGAGGACAGAAGAAATCAGCCCCAGCATTTT
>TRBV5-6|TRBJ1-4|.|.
CASSFPIGGDNEKLFF
TGTGCCAGCAGCTTTCCGATAGGGGGAGATAATGAAAAACTGTTTTTT
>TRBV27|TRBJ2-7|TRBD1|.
CASSYRGQGSDEQYF
TGTGCCAGCAGTTACCGCGGACAGGGATCTGACGAGCAGTACTTC
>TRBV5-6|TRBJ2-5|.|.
CASSFRTAQETQYF
TGTGCCAGCAGCTTTCGGACAGCCCAAGAGACCCAGTACTTC
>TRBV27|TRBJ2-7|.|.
CASSPRAGADEQYF
TGTGCCAGCAGTCCCCGGGCAGGGGCTGACGAGCAGTACTTC
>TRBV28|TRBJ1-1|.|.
CASSTQVWETDTEAFF
TGTGCCAGCAGTACCCAAGTATGGGAGACGGACACTGAAGCTTTCTTT
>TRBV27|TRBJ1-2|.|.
CASRGAGALTSGYTF
TGTGCCAGCAGGGGGGCAGGGGCCTTAACTAGTGGCTACACCTTC
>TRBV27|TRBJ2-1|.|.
CASSSQSSNEQFF
TGTGCCAGCAGTTCCCAGTCCAGCAATGAGCAGTTCTTC
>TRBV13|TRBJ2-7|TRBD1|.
CASSGGTGTGRTQSGYEQYF
TGTGCCAGCAGCGGGGGAACCGGGACAGGGCGTACCCAGTCGGGGTACGAGCAGTACTTC
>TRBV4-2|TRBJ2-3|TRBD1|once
CASSREGTADTQYF
TGTGCCAGCAGCCGGGAAGGGACAGCAGATACGCAGTATTTT
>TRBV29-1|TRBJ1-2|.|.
CSVAVGRYTNYGYTF
TGCAGCGTTGCGGTCGGGAGATATACTAACTATGGCTACACCTTC
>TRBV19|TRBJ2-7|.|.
CASSLRRRYEQYF
TGTGCCAGTAGTCTCAGACGGAGGTACGAGCAGTACTTC
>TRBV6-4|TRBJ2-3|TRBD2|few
CASTQLAGDTDTQYF
TGTGCCAGCACTCAACTAGCGGGAGATACAGATACGCAGTATTTT
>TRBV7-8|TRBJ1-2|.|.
CASSLDSRGGYTF
TGTGCCAGCAGCTTAGATTCTCGCGGCGGCTACACCTTC
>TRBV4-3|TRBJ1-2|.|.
CASSQDGPGGNGYTF
TGCGCCAGCAGCCAAGATGGGCCCGGGGGAAATGGCTACACCTTC
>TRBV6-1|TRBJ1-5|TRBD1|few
CASSEEGQGGQPQHF
TGTGCCAGCAGTGAAGAAGGGCAGGGGGGTCAGCCCCAGCATTTT
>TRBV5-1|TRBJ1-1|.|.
CASSLRGQNTEAFF
TGCGCCAGCAGCTTGCGGGGACAGAACACTGAAGCTTTCTTT
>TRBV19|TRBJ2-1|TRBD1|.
CAISQGTYNEQFF
TGTGCCATATCACAGGGGACCTACAATGAGCAGTTCTTC
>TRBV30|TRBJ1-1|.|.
CALGRTNTEAFF
TGTGCCTTGGGCAGGACTAACACTGAAGCTTTCTTT
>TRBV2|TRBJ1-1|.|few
CASSDQATEAFF
TGTGCCAGCAGCGACCAGGCCACTGAAGCTTTCTTT
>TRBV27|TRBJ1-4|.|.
CASSLVWSGATNEKLFF
TGTGCCAGCAGTTTAGTCTGGTCAGGGGCTACTAATGAAAAACTGTTTTTT
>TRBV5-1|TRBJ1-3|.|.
CASSLDISSGNTIYF
TGCGCCAGCAGCTTGGACATCTCCTCTGGAAACACCATATATTTT
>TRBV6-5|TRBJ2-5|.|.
CASSYDRGAEATQYF
TGTGCCAGCAGTTACGATCGGGGAGCGGAGGCGACCCAGTACTTC
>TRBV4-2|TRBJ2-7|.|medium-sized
CASSQNARGSGYEQYF
TGTGCCAGCAGCCAGAATGCCAGAGGGTCGGGCTACGAGCAGTACTTC
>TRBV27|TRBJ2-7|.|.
CASSLNSYYEQYF
TGTGCCAGCAGTTTGAACAGTTACTACGAGCAGTACTTC
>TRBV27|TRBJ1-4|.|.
CASQYGGKLFF
TGTGCCAGCCAATATGGGGGCAAACTGTTTTTT
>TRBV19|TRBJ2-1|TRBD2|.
CASSIGRTSGSDEQFF
TGTGCCAGTAGTATAGGAAGGACTAGCGGGAGTGATGAGCAGTTCTTC
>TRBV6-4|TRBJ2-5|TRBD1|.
CASSDGTGTETQYF
TGTGCCAGCAGTGACGGGACAGGGACGGAGACCCAGTACTTC
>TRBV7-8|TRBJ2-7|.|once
CASSFLGSSYEQYF
TGTGCCAGCAGCTTCTTGGGGAGCTCCTACGAGCAGTACTTC
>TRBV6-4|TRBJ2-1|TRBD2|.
CASSKGLAGAVNNEQFF
TGTGCCAGCAGTAAGGGACTAGCGGGAGCTGTGAACAATGAGCAGTTCTTC
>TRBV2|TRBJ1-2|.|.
CASRTTRITNYGYTF
TGTGCCAGCAGGACTACAAGGATCACTAACTATGGCTACACCTTC
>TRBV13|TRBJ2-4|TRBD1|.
CASSLRAGGRDIQYF
TGTGCCAGCAGCTTACGGGCAGGGGGTCGGGACATTCAGTACTTC
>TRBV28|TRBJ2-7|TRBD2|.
CASSWGGLAAYEQYF
TGTGCCAGCAGTTGGGGGGGACTAGCGGCCTACGAGCAGTACTTC
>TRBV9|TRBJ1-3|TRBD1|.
CASSPGTGSGNTIYF
TGTGCCAGCAGCCCCGGGACAGGGTCTGGAAACACCATATATTTT